Each of the 21 T cell receptor beta chains below was sequenced from the same sample in a study of T cell clonality in common variable immunodeficiency. Findings and limits, study-wide: Reportedly, TCR beta sequences from common variable immunodeficiency showed fewer deletions and N-nucleotide insertions.

These receptors' targets are unknown. This table comes from immunoSEQ multiplex PCR, and its TCRdb copy is limited to in-frame clones, with some not included. Altogether 25,000 to 35,000 clones were found in the sample, and no singletons occur. The sequenced sample was peripheral blood mononuclear cells. The receptor set was obtained from a human donor with common variable immunodeficiency.

This clone was seen a few times. The CDR3 end lies 3 residues beyond the end of the read and is filled in from the germline J gene. The rearrangement joins TRBV6-2 or TRBV6-3 to TRBJ2-1; 10 nucleotides agree with TRBD1. With 2 bases clipped from V and 8 bases from J, the junction kept 9 bases outside the gene matches. The V gene's germline CDR1 is MNHEY and CDR2 SVGEGT. The CDR3 spans 16 residues. CDR3 bases read: TGTGCCAGCAGTTACCTGCCGGGACAGGGGTTCGATGAG. It specifies CASSYLPGQGFDE. The whole CDR3 sequence is CASSYLPGQGFDEQFF.

This clone was detected ten times or more. The read gets to within 3 residues of the CDR3 end, and the germline J gene fills in the rest. This chain connects TRBV19 to TRBJ1-1, with 9 nucleotides matching TRBD1. This CDR3 has 14 residues. Per the germline V gene, CDR1 is LNHDA and CDR2 is SQIVND (reference sequence). J gave up 7 bases and V 7 bases, and 10 bases lay outside the gene matches. CDR3 region: CASTRTGAPLEAFF. CDR3 DNA (partial): TGTGCCAGTACCCGGACAGGGGCTCCCCTTGAA.

Regarding this clone: The read is 3 residues too short to cover the CDR3 end, so that end is filled in from the germline J gene. The sample has other DNA sequences that encode this CDR3 too. The chain is built from TRBV19 and TRBJ2-2; the D is unclear. This CDR3 has 14 amino acids. V was trimmed by 3 bases and J by 1 base, leaving 6 bases between them. Germline values: CDR1 LNHDA, CDR2 SQIVND (reference sequence). The CDR3 loop is CASSIAGNTGELFF. CDR3 bases read: TGTGCCAGTAGTATTGCAGGGAACACCGGGGAG.

This clone was detected a few times. The CDR3 goes on 3 residues after the read ends, and that part is filled in from the germline J gene. J is TRBJ2-5 and V is TRBV20-1; 8 bases line up with TRBD1. This CDR3 contains 13 residues. CDR1 and CDR2 (germline): DFQATT, SNEGSKA (reference sequence). V shed 6 bases and J 4 bases; nucleotides not matched to a gene: 7. This chain's CDR3 is CSANGQGLETQYF. The CDR3 bases that were read are TGCAGTGCAAACGGACAGGGTCTAGAGACC.

In this sample, this clone turned up many times. At one boundary the junction diverges from the germline segment, which might be a read error. The CDR3 extends 3 residues past the end of the read, so its final part is completed from the germline J gene. The genes are TRBV7-7 and TRBJ2-2; TRBD1 matches at 10 bases. The CDR3 contains 15 residues. CDR1 and CDR2 (germline): SSHAT, FNYEAQ (reference sequence). CDR3 DNA, as far as it was read: TGTGCTAGCAGCACCGGACAGGGGGGCACCGGGGAG. This translates into CASSTGQGGTGE. The full-length CDR3 reads as CASSTGQGGTGELFF. The complete variable domain, with remaining parts taken from reference TRBV7-7 and TRBJ2-2, reads GAGVSQSPRYKVTKRGQDVTLRCDPISSHATLYWYQQALGQGPEFLTYFNYEAQPDKSGLPSDRFSAERPEGSISTLTIQRTEQRDSAMYRCASSTGQGGTGELFFGEGSRLTVL.

This clone showed up many times. The CDR3 end lies 3 residues beyond the end of the read and is filled in from the germline J gene. The J gene is TRBJ1-3, the V gene TRBV15; D gene ambiguous. Germline loops: CDR1 LNHNV, CDR2 YYDKDF (reference sequence). The CDR3 sequence is 11 residues long. Trimming pared 4 bases from V and 4 bases from J, leaving 2 bases between. CDR3 sequence reads: CATSTGNTIYF. CDR3 DNA, as far as it was read: TGTGCCACCAGCACGGGAAACACC.

This clone was seen at least ten times. Read data end 3 residues before the CDR3 end; the end is taken from the germline J gene. The chain is built from TRBV2 and TRBJ2-7, with D maybe TRBD1 (5 bases). CDR3 length: 16 residues. V shed 3 bases and J shed 0 bases, with 15 bases lying between them. Per germline, CDR1 SNHLY and CDR2 FYNNEI. This CDR3 reads CASSESGRGSSYEQYF. The CDR3 DNA, read in part, is TGTGCCAGCAGTGAGAGTGGTAGGGGTAGCTCCTACGAG.

On this clone itself: The CDR3 end is not reached by the read, which stops 3 residues before it; the germline J gene fills it in. V and J are TRBV6-2 or TRBV6-3 and TRBJ2-1; a weak D match, TRBD2 (6 bases). This CDR3 comprises 14 residues. V shed 2 bases and J shed 7 bases, with 12 bases lying between them. The V gene's germline CDR1 is MNHEY and CDR2 SVGEGT. CDR3 DNA, as far as it was read: TGTGCCAGCAGTTACACCTCTAGCGAAAATGAG. Residues: CASSYTSSENE. The whole CDR3 protein is CASSYTSSENEQFF.

This clone was detected ten times or more. The read gets to within 3 residues of the CDR3 end, and the germline J gene fills in the rest. V gene TRBV7-2 combines with J gene TRBJ2-2; 7 nucleotides line up with TRBD1. The CDR3 is made up of 14 amino acids. V lost 6 bases, J lost 1 base, and 2 bases stayed unmatched. The germline V gene has CDR1 SGHTA and CDR2 FQGNSA. CDR3 in amino acids: CASSRQGNTGELFF. The sequenced CDR3 bases are TGTGCCAGCAGTCGACAGGGGAACACCGGGGAG.

In this sample, this clone turned up a few times. The read stops 3 residues short of the end of the CDR3; the missing end is completed from the germline J gene. The V and J genes are TRBV7-6 and TRBJ1-3; possibly TRBD1 for D (5 bases). V shed 3 bases and J shed 0 bases, with 12 bases lying between them. The CDR3 covers 16 residues. CDR1 and CDR2 from the germline V gene are SGHVS and FNYEAQ. CDR3 DNA, as far as it was read: TGTGCCAGCAGCTTTGACAGCCCTAGCTCTGGAAACACC. Translation: CASSFDSPSSGNT. The entire CDR3 protein reads CASSFDSPSSGNTIYF.

This clone was found a few times. The CDR3 end falls 3 residues outside the read, so it is completed with the germline J gene. This chain links TRBV6-2 or TRBV6-3 with TRBJ2-7; D possibly corresponds to TRBD1 (5 bases). V lost 2 bases to trimming and J lost 4 bases, with 12 bases between them. Germline values: CDR1 MNHEY, CDR2 SVGEGT. The CDR3 contains 14 residues. The CDR3 region is CASSYRNRQYEQYF. The covered CDR3 bases are TGTGCCAGCAGTTACCGGAACAGGCAGTACGAG.

The sample holds a few counts of this clone. The read comes to an end 3 residues before the CDR3 does, leaving the germline J gene to fill in the end. V gene TRBV20-1 combines with J gene TRBJ2-7, with TRBD1 identical over 8 bases. The J segment lost 3 bases and the V segment lost 3 bases, leaving 7 bases of the junction unmatched. This CDR3 has 14 residues. Germline V CDR1 and CDR2: DFQATT, SNEGSKA (reference sequence). Partial CDR3 DNA: TGCAGTGCTAGTCGGACAACAGGGGGCTACGAG. This codes for CSASRTTGGYE. The full CDR3 protein reads CSASRTTGGYEQYF.

There are a few counts of this clone. The read terminates 3 residues before the CDR3 end, so the remaining end is supplied by the germline J gene. The chain employs TRBV11-2 and TRBJ1-2; the D is unclear. The V gene lost 4 bases and the J gene lost 7 bases, with 7 bases spanning the gap. CDR1 and CDR2 from the germline V gene are SGHAT and FQNNGV. The CDR3 extends over 11 amino acids. The sequenced CDR3 bases are TGTGCCAGCAGCTCCTCACTTGGC. Translated: CASSSSLG. The whole CDR3 sequence reads CASSSSLGYTF.

There are many counts of this clone. The observed sequence ends 3 residues before the CDR3 terminus, with the missing tail filled in from the germline J gene. The chain is built from TRBV10-3 and TRBJ2-3, with D tentatively TRBD2 (5 bases). Between the trimmed V and J ends, which lost 6 bases and 4 bases, there was a span of 11 bases. The CDR3 is 13 residues long. Germline V CDR1 and CDR2: ENHRY, SYGVKD. The sequenced part of the CDR3 DNA is TGTGCCATCAGCCCCGTCGGGGCAGATACG. Its protein is CAISPVGADT. The full CDR3 protein is CAISPVGADTQYF.

The sequenced part of the CDR3 DNA is TGTGCCAGCAGTTACCCGGACAGGGGCAATCAGCCC. Its translation: CASSYPDRGNQP. The CDR3 as a whole reads CASSYPDRGNQPQHF. The chain is built from TRBV6-2 or TRBV6-3 and TRBJ1-5; 8 bases are a match to TRBD1. The read finishes 3 residues shy of the CDR3 end, and the germline J gene is used to complete it. The CDR3 loop spans 15 amino acids. V lost 2 bases and J lost 2; bases outside the gene matches: 2. CDR1 and CDR2 (germline): MNHEY, SVGEGT.

This clone was seen only a few times. The observed sequence ends 3 residues before the CDR3 terminus, with the missing tail filled in from the germline J gene. The chain has TRBV6-2 or TRBV6-3 and TRBJ2-1; perhaps TRBD2 as D (7 bases). The V end lost 2 bases, the J end lost 3 bases, and 14 bases lay between the germline ends. The CDR3 is made up of 16 amino acids. CDR1 MNHEY and CDR2 SVGEGT come from the germline V gene. The CDR3 DNA, read in part, is TGTGCCAGCAGTTACGGGGGGGCCGGTTTCTACAATGAG. Translated: CASSYGGAGFYNE. The full CDR3 reads CASSYGGAGFYNEQFF.

This clone was recorded at least ten times. The read comes to an end 3 residues before the CDR3 does, leaving the germline J gene to fill in the end. The V gene is TRBV19, the J gene TRBJ1-1; D might be TRBD1 (6 bases). Deletions cut 4 bases from V and 1 base from J, with 13 bases between. From germline, CDR1 is LNHDA and CDR2 SQIVND (reference sequence). This CDR3 is 15 amino acids long. The sequenced CDR3 bases are TGTGCCAGTAGTACCATCGACAGGACGAACACTGAA. Protein: CASSTIDRTNTE. The whole CDR3 sequence reads CASSTIDRTNTEAFF. Full variable domain (rest looked up from reference TRBV19 and TRBJ1-1): DGGITQSPKYLFRKEGQNVTLSCEQNLNHDAMYWYRQDPGQGLRLIYYSQIVNDFQKGDIAEGYSVSREKKESFPLTVTSAQKNPTAFYLCASSTIDRTNTEAFFGQGTRLTVV.

As to this clone: The read stops 3 residues short of the end of the CDR3; the missing end is completed from the germline J gene. V and J are TRBV20-1 and TRBJ2-1; TRBD2 matches at 14 bases. V lost 5 bases, J lost 1 base, and 10 bases stayed unmatched. The CDR3 is 18 amino acids. In germline, CDR1 is DFQATT, CDR2 SNEGSKA (reference sequence). Partial CDR3 DNA: TGCAGTGCTCCCGGGACTAGCGGGGGAGTCAGATCCTACAATGAG. Translating it yields CSAPGTSGGVRSYNE. The whole CDR3 protein reads CSAPGTSGGVRSYNEQFF.

This clone was detected a few times. With the read ending 3 residues before the CDR3 end, the germline J gene is used to fill in that end. The V call is TRBV7-9, the J call TRBJ1-4; TRBD1 matches 7 bases. With V trimmed by 8 bases and J by 8 bases, 8 bases remained unmatched. CDR1 and CDR2 from the germline V gene are SEHNR and FQNEAQ (reference sequence). This CDR3 is built from 13 residues. Here the CDR3 reads CASRRQGREKLFF. The part of the CDR3 DNA that was read is TGTGCCAGCCGGAGACAGGGTCGGGAAAAA. Full variable domain (outside the CDR3, taken from reference TRBV7-9 and TRBJ1-4): DTGVSQNPRHKITKRGQNVTFRCDPISEHNRLYWYRQTLGQGPEFLTYFQNEAQLEKSRLLSDRFSAERPKGSFSTLEIQRTEQGDSAMYLCASRRQGREKLFFGSGTQLSVL.

As for this clone: From the germline J gene comes the end of the CDR3, since the read stops 3 residues before it. The rearrangement links TRBV6-2 or TRBV6-3 to TRBJ2-2, with D perhaps assigned TRBD1 or TRBD2 (6 bases each). The length of the CDR3 is 14 residues. The germline V and J ends were trimmed by 8 bases and 6 bases, with 16 bases remaining between them. The V gene's germline CDR1 is MNHEY and CDR2 SVGEGT. Here the CDR3 reads CASGESGEAGELFF. The covered CDR3 bases are TGTGCCAGCGGAGAGTCAGGGGAGGCCGGGGAG.

About this clone: The sequence runs out 3 residues before the end of the CDR3; the remainder is reconstructed from the germline J gene. This chain links TRBV19 with TRBJ1-2; D unresolved. The CDR3 covers 15 residues. CDR1 is LNHDA, CDR2 SQIVND, per germline (reference sequence). V gave up 1 base and J gave up 4 bases, with 13 bases separating them. The CDR3 DNA, read in part, is TGTGCCAGTAGTATAGCGTCGGGTTCGGTCTATGGC. It yields the protein CASSIASGSVYG. From start to end, the CDR3 is CASSIASGSVYGYTF.